The clone carrying this T cell receptor beta chain has just a few counts. The data derive from a study of blood T cell repertoires in COVID-19. Study-level background: Acute and convalescent COVID-19 samples came from the United States, Italy and Spain. T cells, B-cell-depleted T cells, or PBMCs provided the cDNA or gDNA that served as material.

Assay: immunoSEQ multiplex PCR; the TCRdb copy retains only in-frame clones and omits some. There are roughly 110,000 clones in the sample; 80% to 85% occur only once, and around 4.2% lies in the top ten. The sequence derives from a human donor in a cohort sampled during active COVID-19. Sample: peripheral blood.

The CDR3 bases are TGTGCCAGCAGTCCCGGGACAGGGAAGGTCAATGAGCAGTTCTTC. Encoded protein: CASSPGTGKVNEQFF. V and J are TRBV5-4 and TRBJ2-1; TRBD1 agrees at 9 bases. The CDR3 has 15 amino acids. In germline, CDR1 is SGHNT, CDR2 YYREEE (reference sequence). Trimming cost V 5 bases and J 6 bases; bases outside gene matches: 9.